This is a list of T cell receptor beta chains from one sample in a study of T cells in Graves' hyperthyroidism and ophthalmopathy. TCRdb fed the multiplex PCR reads into MiXCR, producing one record per CDR3 protein. This sample has a few hundred thousand distinct CDR3 sequences, with about 20% found just once. Sequences were obtained from blood. Source of these receptors: a man aged 25-45 years with Graves' ophthalmopathy. The CDR3 runs from the conserved cysteine through the conserved F or W. The D gene is left open where the match is weak. A clone size is listed for some rows: how often the clone was seen (once, few, many), or a class if it is expanded.

d_call cdr3_length clone_size j_call v_call cdr3_nt cdr3_aa
. 13 few TRBJ1-2 TRBV19 TGTGCCAGTAGTATGGGCCCAGACTATGGCTACACCTTC CASSMGPDYGYTF
. 15 . TRBJ2-2 TRBV28 TGTGCCAGCAGTTTAATCCGGGACCTCACCGGGGAGCTGTTTTTT CASSLIRDLTGELFF
TRBD1 15 . TRBJ2-1 TRBV19 TGTGCCAGTAGTATAGATCCGGGACAGTACAATGAGCAGTTCTTC CASSIDPGQYNEQFF
TRBD2 15 few TRBJ2-2 TRBV11-1 TGTGCCAGCAGCAGGGGAGGGAGTCACACCGGGGAGCTGTTTTTT CASSRGGSHTGELFF
. 15 many TRBJ2-1 TRBV5-1 TGCGCCAGCAGCGCCACCGGGACTTTCTACAATGAGCAGTTCTTC CASSATGTFYNEQFF
TRBD2 14 many TRBJ2-1 TRBV20-1 TGCAGTGCTAGAAACGCGGGAGGTTACAATGAGCAGTTCTTC CSARNAGGYNEQFF
. 14 many TRBJ1-1 TRBV9 TGTGCCAGCAGCGTAACGGGACACACCACTGAAGCTTTCTTT CASSVTGHTTEAFF
. 14 few TRBJ2-5 TRBV9 TGTGCCAGCAGCGTAAGCCAGGTCCAAGAGACCCAGTACTTC CASSVSQVQETQYF
TRBD2 16 many TRBJ2-1 TRBV28 TGTGCCAGCAGTCAACCTCGGGAGGCCACCTACAATGAGCAGTTCTTC CASSQPREATYNEQFF
. 14 . TRBJ1-4 TRBV13 TGTGCCAGCAGCTCCCGGGGGCTTAATGAAAAACTGTTTTTT CASSSRGLNEKLFF
TRBD1 15 . TRBJ1-4 TRBV5-1 TGCGCCAGCAGCTTCGGGCAGGGGGTCGGGGAAAAACTGTTTTTT CASSFGQGVGEKLFF
TRBD1 14 few TRBJ1-6 TRBV28 TGTGCCAGCAGAGGAGGACAGGGGCATTCACCCCTCCACTTT CASRGGQGHSPLHF
TRBD2 15 many TRBJ2-5 TRBV11-1 TGTGCCAGCAGCCCCGGACTAGCGGGGCTGGAGACCCAGTACTTC CASSPGLAGLETQYF
. 13 few TRBJ1-1 TRBV6-1 TGTGCCAGCAGCCCCAGCACATGGACTGAAGCTTTCTTT CASSPSTWTEAFF
TRBD2 18 . TRBJ2-3 TRBV11-3 TGTGCCAGCAGCTCGGGACTAGCGGGAGGCATGATATTGGATACGCAGTATTTT CASSSGLAGGMILDTQYF
TRBD1 15 . TRBJ2-2 TRBV12-3/TRBV12-4 TGTGCCAGCAGTCCAAGACAGGGACGGGGCGGGGAGCTGTTTTTT CASSPRQGRGGELFF
TRBD1 15 few TRBJ2-1 TRBV5-1 TGCGCCAGCAGTACCGGGACAGGGCTTATAAATGAGCAGTTCTTC CASSTGTGLINEQFF
. 15 many TRBJ1-5 TRBV2 TGTGCCAGCAGTGCTACACCCTATAGCAATCAGCCCCAGCATTTT CASSATPYSNQPQHF
TRBD1 15 . TRBJ1-4 TRBV5-4 TGTGCCAGCAGCCCAACCGGGACAGGGAACGAAAAACTGTTTTTT CASSPTGTGNEKLFF
. 16 . TRBJ1-3 TRBV10-3 TGTGCCATCAGTGGGGGAGCGGTCTACTCTGGAAACACCATATATTTT CAISGGAVYSGNTIYF
. 12 . TRBJ1-1 TRBV29-1 TGCAGCGTCAACCAGGGATTCACTGAAGCTTTCTTT CSVNQGFTEAFF
TRBD2 15 . TRBJ2-3 TRBV27 TGTGCCAGCAGTTTCGGCCCGACTAGCTCAGATACGCAGTATTTT CASSFGPTSSDTQYF
TRBD1 16 many TRBJ2-1 TRBV11-3 TGTGCCAGCAGCCCCTCCACAGGGGGCCCCTACAATGAGCAGTTCTTC CASSPSTGGPYNEQFF
TRBD2 17 . TRBJ2-1 TRBV7-9 TGTGCCAGCAGCCCCCGGTCTAGCGGGAGTTCCTACAATGAGCAGTTCTTC CASSPRSSGSSYNEQFF
TRBD1 14 . TRBJ1-1 TRBV15 TGTGCCACCAGCCGGGACAGGCTGAACACTGAAGCTTTCTTT CATSRDRLNTEAFF
TRBD1 14 once TRBJ1-1 TRBV28 TGTGCCAGCATCGAGGGGGCGCGGTACACTGAAGCTTTCTTT CASIEGARYTEAFF
TRBD1 15 many TRBJ2-1 TRBV14 TGTGCCAGCAGCCAAGCGTGGACAGGGAACAATGAGCAGTTCTTC CASSQAWTGNNEQFF
. 15 few TRBJ2-1 TRBV19 TGTGCCAGTAGTATAGACAGGGGTGTCTACAATGAGCAGTTCTTC CASSIDRGVYNEQFF
. 13 many TRBJ2-2 TRBV5-1 TGCGCCAGCAGCTTTACTAGACCCGGGGAGCTGTTTTTT CASSFTRPGELFF
. 15 . TRBJ1-1 TRBV11-2 TGTGCCAGCAGCTTAGGGACCCTTGAGCGCACTGAAGCTTTCTTT CASSLGTLERTEAFF
. 15 . TRBJ1-6 TRBV2 TGTGCCAGCCGTCTTCAGGGCCAGGGGAATTCACCCCTCCACTTT CASRLQGQGNSPLHF
. 11 many TRBJ2-1 TRBV3-1 TGTGCCAGCAGCCTAAGGACGGACCAGTTCTTC CASSLRTDQFF
TRBD2 20 . TRBJ2-1 TRBV11-2 TGTGCCAGCAGCTTGAGTCAAAACAAAATAGCGGGAGGGCCTAGGAATGAGCAGTTCTTC CASSLSQNKIAGGPRNEQFF
. 16 few TRBJ2-2 TRBV5-1 TGCGCCAGCAGCTTCCGGGACTCCTTCAACACCGGGGAGCTGTTTTTT CASSFRDSFNTGELFF
TRBD1 14 . TRBJ1-5 TRBV27 TGTGCCAGCAGGACAGGGGATTTCAATCAGCCCCAGCATTTT CASRTGDFNQPQHF
TRBD1 16 few TRBJ1-6 TRBV2 TGTGCCAGCAGTGAACAGGGGGGACAGGGGATTTCACCCCTCCACTTT CASSEQGGQGISPLHF
. 16 few TRBJ1-4 TRBV5-1 TGCGCCAGCAGCTTGGGATTCGGACCGATTAATGAAAAACTGTTTTTT CASSLGFGPINEKLFF
. 14 few TRBJ1-1 TRBV29-1 TGCAGCGTTAGTTGGGGGGGCCCAAGAACTGAAGCTTTCTTT CSVSWGGPRTEAFF
. 16 many TRBJ2-3 TRBV20-1 TGCAGTGCTAGAGATCGGGGGTGGACGTTAACAGATACGCAGTATTTT CSARDRGWTLTDTQYF
. 18 . TRBJ2-6 TRBV5-1 TGCGCCAGCAGCTCCCTTGCCACCGCGGTTGCTGGGGCCAACGTCCTGACTTTC CASSSLATAVAGANVLTF
TRBD1 15 many TRBJ2-1 TRBV20-1 TGCAGTGCTAGGAGACAGGGGCGCTCCTACAATGAGCAGTTCTTC CSARRQGRSYNEQFF
TRBD2 17 . TRBJ2-1 TRBV6-5 TGTGCCAGCAGTTACTCGCCGACTAGCGTCACCTACAATGAGCAGTTCTTC CASSYSPTSVTYNEQFF
. 15 many TRBJ2-2 TRBV3-1 TGTGCCAGCAGCCAAGGTCACGGAAAGACCGGGGAGCTGTTTTTT CASSQGHGKTGELFF
. 13 . TRBJ1-2 TRBV28 TGTGCCAGCAGTTTTCAAGGGTTATATGGCTACACCTTC CASSFQGLYGYTF
TRBD2 16 many TRBJ2-3 TRBV28 TGTGCCAGCAGTGAACGACTAGCGGGACGCACAGATACGCAGTATTTT CASSERLAGRTDTQYF
. 17 few TRBJ2-3 TRBV12-3/TRBV12-4 TGTGCCAGCAGTTTACCGACTCGGTCGCGATTCACAGATACGCAGTATTTT CASSLPTRSRFTDTQYF
. 12 few TRBJ1-1 TRBV20-1 TGCAGTGCTTGTCACGAGAACACTGAAGCTTTCTTT CSACHENTEAFF
TRBD2 16 . TRBJ2-5 TRBV3-1 TGTGCCAGCAGTCGACTAGCGGGAGGGGTAGAAGGGACCCAGTACTTC CASSRLAGGVEGTQYF
. 13 many TRBJ2-7 TRBV9 TGTGCCAGCAGCGTCGGGACAACCTACGAGCAGTACTTC CASSVGTTYEQYF
TRBD2 19 few TRBJ2-7 TRBV7-8 TGTGCCAGCAGCTCCTTAGGTCGACTAGCGGGAGAAAGGGCCTACGAGCAGTACTTC CASSSLGRLAGERAYEQYF
. 15 many TRBJ1-2 TRBV5-5 TGTGCCAGCAGCCCCACTGCCTACCCTAACTATGGCTACACCTTC CASSPTAYPNYGYTF
. 15 . TRBJ2-7 TRBV7-3 TGTGCCAGCAGCTTATCTGGGGCGCGATCCTACGAGCAGTACTTC CASSLSGARSYEQYF
TRBD2 13 few TRBJ2-2 TRBV12-3/TRBV12-4 TGTGCCAGCAGTCCGACTCCGGGGGGGGAACTGTTTTTT CASSPTPGGELFF
TRBD2 16 many TRBJ2-5 TRBV28 TGTGCCAGCAGGCCTAGCGGGAGGGGAGGGCAAGAGACCCAGTACTTC CASRPSGRGGQETQYF